Here is one T cell receptor beta chain with its context. These data originate in a study of CD8 T cells in Susac syndrome. The authors reverse transcribed roughly 0.5 to 1 ug RNA with random hexamers. Using its own MiXCR run on the immunoSEQ multiplex PCR reads, TCRdb lists one record per CDR3 protein. The sample consists of approximately 190,000 distinct CDR3 sequences, around 90% of them appearing once. Sequencing was performed on CD4+ T cells from PBMCs. The sequence came from a human donor with Susac syndrome.

The CDR3 region has the DNA TGTGCCAGCAGCTTAGGGTCGGGGGGCCGATATGATGAGCAGTTCTTC. The encoded protein is CASSLGSGGRYDEQFF. This sequence joins TRBV7-6 and TRBJ2-1; perhaps TRBD2 as D (7 bases). The CDR3 is made up of 16 amino acids. The V and J ends lost 1 base and 8 bases respectively, with 18 bases between them. Germline assignment: CDR1 SGHVS and CDR2 FNYEAQ.